This T cell receptor beta chain derives from a study of identical twins. Study findings and constraints: Part of the zero-insertion signal could reflect confounding by invariant MAIT and iNKT cells. Beta out-of-frame twin sharing showed a weaker excess.

MiXCR, run by TCRdb on the 5' RACE reads, gives a single entry per CDR3 protein. In the table there are a few hundred thousand distinct CDR3 sequences, around 8.3% of which are singletons. A few counts support this clonotype. What it binds is not known. V lost 1 base and J lost 12, with 7 bases in between. The CDR3 runs 11 residues. These same data were also listed under a study on yellow fever vaccine responses in identical twins. As that report states: A vaccine T cell response that seemed partly convergent and partly personalized was reported in twins.

The sample consisted of CD8+ T cells sorted from blood. This receptor was identified in a woman aged 18-30 years in good health. The chain links TRBV12-3 or TRBV12-4 to TRBJ2-1, with D tentatively TRBD2 (5 bases). DNA for the CDR3: TGTGCCAGCAGTTTAGAGGGAGCGCAGTTCTTC. Amino acid sequence: CASSLEGAQFF.